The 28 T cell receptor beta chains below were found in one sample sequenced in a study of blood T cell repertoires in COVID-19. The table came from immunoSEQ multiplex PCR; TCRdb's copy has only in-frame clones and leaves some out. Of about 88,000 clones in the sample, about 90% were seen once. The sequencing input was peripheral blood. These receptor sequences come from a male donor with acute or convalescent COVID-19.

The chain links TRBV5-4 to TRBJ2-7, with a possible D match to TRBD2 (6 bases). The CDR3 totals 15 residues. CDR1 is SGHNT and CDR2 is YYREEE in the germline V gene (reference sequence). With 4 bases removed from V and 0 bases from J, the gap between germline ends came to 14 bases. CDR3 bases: TGTGCCAGCAGCATGGAGGGGTACAGCTCCTACGAGCAGTACTTC. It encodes CASSMEGYSSYEQYF.

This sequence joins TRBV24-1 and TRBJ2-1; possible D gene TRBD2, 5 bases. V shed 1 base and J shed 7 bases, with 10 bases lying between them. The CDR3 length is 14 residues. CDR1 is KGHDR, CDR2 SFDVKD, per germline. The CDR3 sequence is CATSDFDPGNEQFF. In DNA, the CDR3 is TGTGCCACCAGTGATTTCGACCCGGGGAATGAGCAGTTCTTC.

The CDR3 DNA follows: TGTGCCAGCAGCTTAGAAGTAGGACTGCAATACAATGAGCAGTTCTTC. It specifies CASSLEVGLQYNEQFF. The V and J genes are TRBV7-9 and TRBJ2-1; perhaps TRBD2 as D (5 bases). The CDR3 sequence is 16 residues long. The germline V gene has CDR1 SEHNR and CDR2 FQNEAQ (reference sequence). V lost 1 base and J 4 bases, leaving 14 bases between the germline ends.

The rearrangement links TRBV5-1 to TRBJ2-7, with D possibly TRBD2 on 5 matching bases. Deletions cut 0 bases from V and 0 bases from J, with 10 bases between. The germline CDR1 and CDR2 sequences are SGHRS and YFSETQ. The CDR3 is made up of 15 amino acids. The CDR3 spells CASSLGGRYSYEQYF. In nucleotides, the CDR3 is TGCGCCAGCAGCTTGGGAGGGCGTTACTCCTACGAGCAGTACTTC.

DNA of the CDR3: TGTGCCATCAGTGGGCAGGGGACCTACAATGAGCAGTTCTTC. This codes for CAISGQGTYNEQFF. The V call is TRBV10-3, the J call TRBJ2-1; possible D gene TRBD1, 6 bases. There are 14 residues in the CDR3. In germline, CDR1 is ENHRY, CDR2 SYGVKD. V lost 4 bases and J 2 bases, leaving 9 bases between the germline ends.

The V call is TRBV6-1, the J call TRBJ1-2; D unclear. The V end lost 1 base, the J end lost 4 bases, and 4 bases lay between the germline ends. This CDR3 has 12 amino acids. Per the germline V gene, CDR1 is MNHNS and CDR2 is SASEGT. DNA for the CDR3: TGTGCCAGCAGTGAAGTTAGCTATGGCTACACCTTC. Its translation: CASSEVSYGYTF.

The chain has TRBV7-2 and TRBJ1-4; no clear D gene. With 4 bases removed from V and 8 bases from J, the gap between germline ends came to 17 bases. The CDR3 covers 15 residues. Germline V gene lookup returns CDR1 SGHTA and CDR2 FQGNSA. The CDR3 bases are TGTGCCAGCAGCTACGTGACGGCGGCGGGGGAAAAACTGTTTTTT. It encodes CASSYVTAAGEKLFF.

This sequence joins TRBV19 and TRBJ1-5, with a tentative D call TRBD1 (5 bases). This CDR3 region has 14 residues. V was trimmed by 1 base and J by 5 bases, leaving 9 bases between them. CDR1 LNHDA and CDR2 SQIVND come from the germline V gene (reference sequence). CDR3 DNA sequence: TGTGCCAGTAGTATAGGGGGGGGAGATCAGCCCCAGCATTTT. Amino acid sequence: CASSIGGGDQPQHF.

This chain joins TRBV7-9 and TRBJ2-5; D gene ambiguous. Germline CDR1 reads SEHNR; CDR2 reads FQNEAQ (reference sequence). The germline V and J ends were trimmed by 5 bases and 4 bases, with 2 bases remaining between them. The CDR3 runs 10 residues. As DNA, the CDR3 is TGTGCCAGCAGCCTAGAGACCCAGTACTTC. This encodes CASSLETQYF.

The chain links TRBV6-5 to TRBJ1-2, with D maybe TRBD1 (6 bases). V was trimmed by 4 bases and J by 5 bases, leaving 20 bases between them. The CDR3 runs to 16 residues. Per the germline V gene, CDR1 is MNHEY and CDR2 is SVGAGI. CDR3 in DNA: TGTGCCAGCAGTTCGAATCCGGGGGGGGCTGGGTATGGCTACACCTTC. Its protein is CASSSNPGGAGYGYTF.

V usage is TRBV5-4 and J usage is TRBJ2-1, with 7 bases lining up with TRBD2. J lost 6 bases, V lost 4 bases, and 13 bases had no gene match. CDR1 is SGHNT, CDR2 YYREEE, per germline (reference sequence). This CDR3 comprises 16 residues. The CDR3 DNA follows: TGTGCCAGCAGCCTACTCCCCAGCGGGGCCCCCAATGAGCAGTTCTTC. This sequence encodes CASSLLPSGAPNEQFF.

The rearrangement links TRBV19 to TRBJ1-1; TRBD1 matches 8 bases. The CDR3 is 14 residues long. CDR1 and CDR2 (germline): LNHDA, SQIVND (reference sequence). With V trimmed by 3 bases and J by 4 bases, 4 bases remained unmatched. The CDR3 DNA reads TGTGCCAGTAGTATGGTCAGGGGGCCCACTGAAGCTTTCTTT. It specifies CASSMVRGPTEAFF.

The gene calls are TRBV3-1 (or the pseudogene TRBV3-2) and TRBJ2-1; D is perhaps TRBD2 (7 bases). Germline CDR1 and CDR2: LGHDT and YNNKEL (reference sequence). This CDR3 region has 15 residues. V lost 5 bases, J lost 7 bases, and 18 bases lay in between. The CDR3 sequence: CASSREGGPRNEQFF. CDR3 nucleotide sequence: TGTGCCAGCAGCAGAGAGGGGGGGCCTCGGAATGAGCAGTTCTTC.

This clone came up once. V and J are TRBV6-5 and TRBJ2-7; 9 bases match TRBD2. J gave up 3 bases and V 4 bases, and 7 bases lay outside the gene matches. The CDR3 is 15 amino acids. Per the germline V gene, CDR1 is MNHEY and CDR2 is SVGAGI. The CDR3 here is CASSFRTSESYEQYF. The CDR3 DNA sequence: TGTGCCAGCAGTTTCCGGACTAGCGAAAGCTACGAGCAGTACTTC.

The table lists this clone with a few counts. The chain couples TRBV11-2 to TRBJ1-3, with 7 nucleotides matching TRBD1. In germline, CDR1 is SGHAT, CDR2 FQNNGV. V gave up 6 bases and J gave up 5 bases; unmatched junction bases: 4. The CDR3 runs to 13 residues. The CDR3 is CASSGDSRNTIYF. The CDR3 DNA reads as TGTGCCAGCAGTGGGGACAGCCGAAACACCATATATTTT.

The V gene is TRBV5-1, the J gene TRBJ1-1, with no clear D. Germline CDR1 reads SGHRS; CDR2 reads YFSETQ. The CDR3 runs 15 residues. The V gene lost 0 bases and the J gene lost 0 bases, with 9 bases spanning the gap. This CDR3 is CASSLASGLNTEAFF. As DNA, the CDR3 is TGCGCCAGCAGCTTGGCCTCAGGCCTGAACACTGAAGCTTTCTTT. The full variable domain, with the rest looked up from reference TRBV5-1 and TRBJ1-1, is KAGVTQTPRYLIKTRGQQVTLSCSPISGHRSVSWYQQTPGQGLQFLFEYFSETQRNKGNFPGRFSGRQFSNSRSEMNVSTLELGDSALYLCASSLASGLNTEAFFGQGTRLTVV.

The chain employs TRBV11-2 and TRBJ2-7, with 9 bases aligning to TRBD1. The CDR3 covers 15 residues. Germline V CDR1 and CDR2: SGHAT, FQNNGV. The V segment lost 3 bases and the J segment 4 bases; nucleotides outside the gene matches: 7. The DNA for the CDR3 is TGTGCCAGCAGCTTCACGGGGACAGGGAGGTACGAGCAGTACTTC. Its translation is CASSFTGTGRYEQYF.

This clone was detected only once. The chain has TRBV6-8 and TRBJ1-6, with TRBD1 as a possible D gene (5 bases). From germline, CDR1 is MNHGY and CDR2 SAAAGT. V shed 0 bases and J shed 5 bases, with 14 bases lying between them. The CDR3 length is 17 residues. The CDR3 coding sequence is TGTGCCAGCAGTTACTCGAGATCACAGGAGAATAATTCACCCCTCCACTTT. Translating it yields CASSYSRSQENNSPLHF.

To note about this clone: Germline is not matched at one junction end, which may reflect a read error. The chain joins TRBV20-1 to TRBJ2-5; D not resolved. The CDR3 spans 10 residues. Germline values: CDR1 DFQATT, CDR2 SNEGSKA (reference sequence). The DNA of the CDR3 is TGCAGTGCCAACCAGGAGACCCAGTACTTC. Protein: CSANQETQYF.

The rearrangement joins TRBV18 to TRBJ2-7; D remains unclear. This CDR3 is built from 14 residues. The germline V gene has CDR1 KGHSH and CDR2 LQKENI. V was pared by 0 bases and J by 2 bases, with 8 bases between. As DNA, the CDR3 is TGTGCCAGCTCACCACCGGCGGCCACCTACGAGCAGTACTTC. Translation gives CASSPPAATYEQYF.

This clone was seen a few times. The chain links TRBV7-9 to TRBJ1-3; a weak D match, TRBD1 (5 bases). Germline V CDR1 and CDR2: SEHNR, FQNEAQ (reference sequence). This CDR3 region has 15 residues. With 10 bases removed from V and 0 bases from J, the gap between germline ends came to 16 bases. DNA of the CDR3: TGTGCCACCCCCCCAGGAGGGACCTCTGGAAACACCATATATTTT. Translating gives CATPPGGTSGNTIYF.

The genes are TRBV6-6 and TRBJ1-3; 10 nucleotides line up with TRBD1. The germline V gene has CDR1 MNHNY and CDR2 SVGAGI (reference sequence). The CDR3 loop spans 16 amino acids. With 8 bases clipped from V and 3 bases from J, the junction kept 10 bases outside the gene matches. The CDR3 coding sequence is TGTGCCAGCGGAAAGAGACAGGGGGCGTATGGAAACACCATATATTTT. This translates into CASGKRQGAYGNTIYF.

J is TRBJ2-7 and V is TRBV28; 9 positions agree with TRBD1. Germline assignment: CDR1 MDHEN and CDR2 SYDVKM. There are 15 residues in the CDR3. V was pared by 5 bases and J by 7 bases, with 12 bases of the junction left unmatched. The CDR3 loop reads CASSPLGTGSGEQYF. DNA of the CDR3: TGTGCCAGCAGTCCCCTCGGGACAGGGTCGGGGGAGCAGTACTTC.

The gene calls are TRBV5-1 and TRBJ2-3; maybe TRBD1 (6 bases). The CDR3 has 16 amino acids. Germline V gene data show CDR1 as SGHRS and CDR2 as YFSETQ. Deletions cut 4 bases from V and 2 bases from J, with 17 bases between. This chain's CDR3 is CASSRIGWDNTDTQYF. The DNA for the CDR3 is TGCGCCAGCAGCCGGATTGGATGGGACAACACAGATACGCAGTATTTT. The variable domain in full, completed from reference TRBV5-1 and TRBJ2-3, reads KAGVTQTPRYLIKTRGQQVTLSCSPISGHRSVSWYQQTPGQGLQFLFEYFSETQRNKGNFPGRFSGRQFSNSRSEMNVSTLELGDSALYLCASSRIGWDNTDTQYFGPGTRLTVL.

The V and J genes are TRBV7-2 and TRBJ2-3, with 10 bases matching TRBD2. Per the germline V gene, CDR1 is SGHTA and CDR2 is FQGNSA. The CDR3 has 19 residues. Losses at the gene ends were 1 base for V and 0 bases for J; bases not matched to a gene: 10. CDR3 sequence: CASSLVGGTSVLSTDTQYF. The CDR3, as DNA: TGTGCCAGCAGCTTAGTCGGGGGGACTAGCGTACTTAGCACAGATACGCAGTATTTT.

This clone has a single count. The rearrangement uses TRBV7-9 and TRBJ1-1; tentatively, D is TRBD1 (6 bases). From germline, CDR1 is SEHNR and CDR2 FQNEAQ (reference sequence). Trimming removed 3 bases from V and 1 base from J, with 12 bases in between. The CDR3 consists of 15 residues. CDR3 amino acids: CASSFTGKKNTEAFF. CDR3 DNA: TGTGCCAGCAGCTTTACAGGGAAAAAGAACACTGAAGCTTTCTTT.

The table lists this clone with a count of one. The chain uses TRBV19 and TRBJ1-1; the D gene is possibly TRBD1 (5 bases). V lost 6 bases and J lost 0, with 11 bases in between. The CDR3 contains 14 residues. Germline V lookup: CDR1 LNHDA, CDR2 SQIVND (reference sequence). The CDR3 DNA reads TGTGCCAGTAGGGCGGGACGGTTGAACACTGAAGCTTTCTTT. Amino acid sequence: CASRAGRLNTEAFF.

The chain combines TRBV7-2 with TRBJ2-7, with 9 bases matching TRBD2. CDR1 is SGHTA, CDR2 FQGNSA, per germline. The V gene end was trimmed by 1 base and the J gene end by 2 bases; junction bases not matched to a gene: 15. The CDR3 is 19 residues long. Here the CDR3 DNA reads TGTGCCAGCAGCTTAGTTCACCCACCTCTAGCGGGACAGACCTACGAGCAGTACTTC. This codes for CASSLVHPPLAGQTYEQYF.